Listed below are T cell receptor beta chains from one sample, sequenced in a study of cytomegalovirus exposure and HLA in healthy donors. The protocol was immunoSEQ multiplex PCR, while the TCRdb copy is restricted to in-frame clones and leaves out a portion. The sample carries about 140,000 clones, around nine tenths recorded once. Sequences were obtained from PBMCs. The source of these receptors is a woman in her late teens or twenties in good health and CMV-seropositive. The CDR3 runs from the conserved cysteine through the conserved F or W. A D gene is named only where the DNA matches it firmly. Clone size appears in some rows only: once, few, many, or a class for an expanded clone.

.	TRBV27	.	TRBJ2-7	TGTGCCAGCAGTCTGGACAGTTTATCCTACGAGCAGTACTTC	CASSLDSLSYEQYF
.	TRBV27	.	TRBJ2-7	TGTGCCAGCAGTTTAGGCACCCCCTACGAGCAGTACTTC	CASSLGTPYEQYF
TRBD2	TRBV27	once	TRBJ2-1	TGTGCCAGCACCGCACTTAGCGGGAGCTCCTACAATGAGCAGTTCTTC	CASTALSGSSYNEQFF
TRBD1	TRBV7-9	.	TRBJ2-7	TGTGCCAGCAGCTTAGTCCCGGGACAGGGTATCCACGAGCAGTACTTC	CASSLVPGQGIHEQYF
TRBD2	TRBV2	.	TRBJ2-5	TGTGCCAGCAGTGAGCAGCGGGGGCCCCAAGAGACCCAGTACTTC	CASSEQRGPQETQYF
.	TRBV7-6	.	TRBJ1-3	TGTGCCAGCAGCTGGGGAGGCGAAAACACCATATATTTT	CASSWGGENTIYF
TRBD2	TRBV10-1	.	TRBJ2-3	TGCGCCAGCAGAAGATCCATTCTAGCGGACGCCCTCACAGATACGCAGTATTTT	CASRRSILADALTDTQYF
.	TRBV6-5	.	TRBJ1-1	TGTGCCAGCACCAAAGGGGGGGAGGAGACTGAAGCTTTCTTT	CASTKGGEETEAFF
TRBD1	TRBV19	.	TRBJ1-5	TGTGCCAGTACCATACCCGGGACAGCAGATAGCAATCAGCCCCAGCATTTT	CASTIPGTADSNQPQHF
TRBD2	TRBV6-5	.	TRBJ2-5	TGTGCCAGCAGGGGACTAGCGGGAGATGAGACCCAGTACTTC	CASRGLAGDETQYF
.	TRBV19	once	TRBJ2-7	TGTGCCAGTATGCAGGGGCCCTCTTCCTACGAGCAGTACTTC	CASMQGPSSYEQYF
TRBD2	TRBV6-5	.	TRBJ2-7	TGTGCCAGCAGTTACTCTATCTGGGGGGGAGGCTACGAGCAGTACTTC	CASSYSIWGGGYEQYF
.	TRBV19	.	TRBJ2-5	TGTGCCAGTAGTATGACAGGCTGGGGCCAAGAGACCCAGTACTTC	CASSMTGWGQETQYF
.	TRBV19	.	TRBJ2-3	TGTGCCAGTAGTTCAGGGGCGGGCCACACAGATACGCAGTATTTT	CASSSGAGHTDTQYF
.	TRBV18	.	TRBJ1-2	TGTGCCAGCTCACCACCAGAAAAACAGGGCTCTGGCTACACCTTC	CASSPPEKQGSGYTF
TRBD2	TRBV4-1	.	TRBJ2-1	TGCGCCAGCAGCCAACGTCCGGGACTAGTGGACGAGCAGTTCTTC	CASSQRPGLVDEQFF
.	TRBV9	once	TRBJ2-1	TGTGCCAGCAGCGTGGTGGGGGGCTACAATGAGCAGTTCTTC	CASSVVGGYNEQFF
TRBD2	TRBV19	.	TRBJ2-1	TGTGCCAGTAGTCCCCGGCCTAGCGGGACAACCTACAATGAGCAGTTCTTC	CASSPRPSGTTYNEQFF
.	TRBV11-2	.	TRBJ1-1	TGTGCCAGCAGCCTCAACCCCGACAGGAACACTGAAGCTTTCTTT	CASSLNPDRNTEAFF
.	TRBV14	.	TRBJ1-2	TGTGCCAGCAGCCAAGACAGGGTCTATGGCTACACCTTC	CASSQDRVYGYTF
TRBD1	TRBV4-3	once	TRBJ1-2	TGCGCCAGCAGCCAAGGGTGGCGGGACAGCTATGGCTACACCTTC	CASSQGWRDSYGYTF
TRBD1	TRBV19	.	TRBJ1-2	TGTGCCAGTAGGGAGTACAGGGGTGGAAACTATGGCTACACCTTC	CASREYRGGNYGYTF
.	TRBV7-2	.	TRBJ1-1	TGTGCCAGCAGCTTAGCGCTGGGGCGTGAAGCTTTCTTT	CASSLALGREAFF
.	TRBV2	.	TRBJ1-6	TGTGCCAGCAGAATCAGGGGAACCAATTCACCCCTCCACTTT	CASRIRGTNSPLHF
.	TRBV5-4	.	TRBJ2-1	TGTGCCAGCAGCTTGGCCCGTAGCGGCTACAATGAGCAGTTCTTC	CASSLARSGYNEQFF
TRBD1	TRBV2	.	TRBJ1-1	TGTGCCAGCAGGTCGGACAGGGGGCGGACTGAAGCTTTCTTT	CASRSDRGRTEAFF
.	TRBV27	.	TRBJ1-1	TGTGCCACGTCTGCCGGGAACACTGAAGCTTTCTTT	CATSAGNTEAFF
TRBD1	TRBV15	.	TRBJ1-1	TGTGCCACCAGCAGGGACAGGGGGACTAGAACTGAAGCTTTCTTT	CATSRDRGTRTEAFF
TRBD1	TRBV6-1	.	TRBJ1-1	TGTGCCAGCAGTGAAGACAGGGGGGACACTGAAGCTTTCTTT	CASSEDRGDTEAFF
.	TRBV4-1	.	TRBJ2-7	TGCGCCAGCAGCCCCCGGCGGGACGCCTCCTACGAGCAGTACTTC	CASSPRRDASYEQYF
.	TRBV7-2	.	TRBJ2-3	TGTGCCAGCAGCTTGGTACACACAGATACGCAGTATTTT	CASSLVHTDTQYF
TRBD1	TRBV30	.	TRBJ1-5	TGTGCCTTCCGGGACAGGGCTGGTCAGCCCCAGCATTTT	CAFRDRAGQPQHF
.	TRBV7-9	.	TRBJ2-5	TGTGCCAGCACCTACGGGGAGAGACAAGAGACCCAGTACTTC	CASTYGERQETQYF